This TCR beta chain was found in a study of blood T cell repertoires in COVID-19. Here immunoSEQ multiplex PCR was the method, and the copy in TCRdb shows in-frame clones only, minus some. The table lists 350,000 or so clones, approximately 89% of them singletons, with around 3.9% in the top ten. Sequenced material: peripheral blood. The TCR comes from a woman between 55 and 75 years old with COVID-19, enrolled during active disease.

The CDR3 sequence: CASSIGAGNTEAFF. In DNA, the CDR3 is TGTGCCAGCAGTATAGGAGCGGGGAACACTGAAGCTTTCTTT. The V call is TRBV2, the J call TRBJ1-1; no reliable D call. Trimming took off 5 bases at V and 1 base at J, with 11 bases between the two ends. This CDR3 has 14 residues. Germline CDR1 is SNHLY and CDR2 is FYNNEI.